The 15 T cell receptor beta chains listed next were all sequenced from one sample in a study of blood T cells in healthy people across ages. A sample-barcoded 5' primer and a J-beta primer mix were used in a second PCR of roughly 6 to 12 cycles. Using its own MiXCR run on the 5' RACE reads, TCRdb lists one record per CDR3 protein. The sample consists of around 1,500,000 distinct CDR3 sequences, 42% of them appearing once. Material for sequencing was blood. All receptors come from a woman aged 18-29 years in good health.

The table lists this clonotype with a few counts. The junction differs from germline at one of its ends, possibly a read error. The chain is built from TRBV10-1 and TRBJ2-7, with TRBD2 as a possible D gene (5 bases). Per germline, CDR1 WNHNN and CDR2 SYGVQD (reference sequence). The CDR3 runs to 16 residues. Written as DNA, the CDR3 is TGCGCCAGCAGCCACGGACTGGCCAGCCCCTCCCACGAGCAGTACTTC. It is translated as CASSHGLASPSHEQYF.

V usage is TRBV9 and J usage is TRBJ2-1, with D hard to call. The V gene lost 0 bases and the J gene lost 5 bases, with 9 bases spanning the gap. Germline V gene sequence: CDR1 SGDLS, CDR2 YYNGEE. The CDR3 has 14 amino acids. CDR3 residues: CASSVGGLNNEQFF. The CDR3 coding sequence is TGTGCCAGCAGCGTAGGCGGCTTAAACAATGAGCAGTTCTTC.

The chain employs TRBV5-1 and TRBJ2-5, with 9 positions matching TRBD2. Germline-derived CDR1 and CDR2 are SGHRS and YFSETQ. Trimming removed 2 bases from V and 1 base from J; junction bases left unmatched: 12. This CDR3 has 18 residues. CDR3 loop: CASSFFLAGESTQETQYF. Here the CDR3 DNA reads TGCGCCAGCAGCTTTTTTTTAGCGGGGGAGTCAACCCAAGAGACCCAGTACTTC.

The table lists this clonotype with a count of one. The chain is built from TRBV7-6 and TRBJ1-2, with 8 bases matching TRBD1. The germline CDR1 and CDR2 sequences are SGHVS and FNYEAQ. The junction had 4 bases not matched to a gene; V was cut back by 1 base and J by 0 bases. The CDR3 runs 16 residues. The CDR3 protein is CASSLERQGTNYGYTF. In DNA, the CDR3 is TGTGCCAGCAGCTTAGAGAGACAGGGGACTAACTATGGCTACACCTTC.

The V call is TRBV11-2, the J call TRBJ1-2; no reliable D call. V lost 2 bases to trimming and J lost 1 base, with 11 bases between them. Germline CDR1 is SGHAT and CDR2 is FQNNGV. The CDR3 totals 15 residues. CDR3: CASSLIRRGNYGYTF. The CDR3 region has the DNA TGTGCCAGCAGCTTAATAAGGCGGGGTAACTATGGCTACACCTTC.

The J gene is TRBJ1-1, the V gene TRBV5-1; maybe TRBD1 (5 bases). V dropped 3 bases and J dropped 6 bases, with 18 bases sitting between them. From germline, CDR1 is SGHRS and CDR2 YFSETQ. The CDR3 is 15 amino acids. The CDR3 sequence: CASSSQVGTGPEAFF. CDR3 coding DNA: TGCGCCAGCAGCTCCCAGGTCGGGACGGGTCCTGAAGCTTTCTTT.

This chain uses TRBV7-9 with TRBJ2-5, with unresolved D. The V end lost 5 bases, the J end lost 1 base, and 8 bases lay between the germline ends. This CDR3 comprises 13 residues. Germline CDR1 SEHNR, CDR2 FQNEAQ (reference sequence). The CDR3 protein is CASSPLIQETQYF. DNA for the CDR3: TGTGCCAGCAGCCCCTTGATCCAAGAGACCCAGTACTTC.

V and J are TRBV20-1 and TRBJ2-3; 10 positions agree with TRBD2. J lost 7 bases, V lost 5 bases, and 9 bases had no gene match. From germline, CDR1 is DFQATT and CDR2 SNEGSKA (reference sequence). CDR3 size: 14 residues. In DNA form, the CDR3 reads TGCAGTGCTCTAGCGGGAGTTTCAACTAATACGCAGTATTTT. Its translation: CSALAGVSTNTQYF.

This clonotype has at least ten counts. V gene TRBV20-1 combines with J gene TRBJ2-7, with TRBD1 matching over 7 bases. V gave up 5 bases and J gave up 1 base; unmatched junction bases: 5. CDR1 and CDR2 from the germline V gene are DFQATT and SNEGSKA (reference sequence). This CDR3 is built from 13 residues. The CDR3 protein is CSAPRDSSYEQYF. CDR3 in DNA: TGCAGTGCTCCTCGGGACAGTTCCTACGAGCAGTACTTC.

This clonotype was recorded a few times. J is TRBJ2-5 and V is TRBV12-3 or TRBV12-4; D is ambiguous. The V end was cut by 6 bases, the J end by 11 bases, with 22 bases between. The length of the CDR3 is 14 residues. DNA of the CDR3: TGTGCCAGCAGCCGGCCCTCCCCCCCTGGGCGGCAGTACTTC. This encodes CASSRPSPPGRQYF.

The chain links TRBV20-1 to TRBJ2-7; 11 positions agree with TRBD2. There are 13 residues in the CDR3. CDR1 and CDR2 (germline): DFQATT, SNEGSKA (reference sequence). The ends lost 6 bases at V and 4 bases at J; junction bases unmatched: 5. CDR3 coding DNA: TGCAGTGCCCAGACTAGCGGGACATACGAGCAGTACTTC. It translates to CSAQTSGTYEQYF.

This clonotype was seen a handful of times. CDR3 sequence: CASSLGTSGHEQYF. For the CDR3, the DNA is TGTGCCAGCAGTTTGGGGACTAGCGGGCACGAGCAGTACTTC. The rearrangement links TRBV27 to TRBJ2-4; TRBD2 aligns across 12 bases. The DNA matches TRBJ2-7 better at its end, which makes the J call doubtful. Germline CDR1 MNHEY, CDR2 SMNVEV (reference sequence). The CDR3 totals 14 residues.

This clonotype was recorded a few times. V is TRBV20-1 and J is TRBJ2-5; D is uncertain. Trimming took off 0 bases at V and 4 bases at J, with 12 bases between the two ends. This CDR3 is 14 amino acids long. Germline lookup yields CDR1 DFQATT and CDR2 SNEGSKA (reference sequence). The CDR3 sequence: CSARDPLSVETQYF. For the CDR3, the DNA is TGCAGTGCTAGAGATCCCTTATCGGTAGAGACCCAGTACTTC.

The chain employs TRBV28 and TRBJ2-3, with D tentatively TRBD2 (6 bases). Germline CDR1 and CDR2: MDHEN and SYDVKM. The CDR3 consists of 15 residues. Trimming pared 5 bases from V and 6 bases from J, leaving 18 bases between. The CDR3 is CASSITAGPADTQYF. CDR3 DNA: TGTGCCAGCAGTATTACAGCGGGTCCAGCGGATACGCAGTATTTT.

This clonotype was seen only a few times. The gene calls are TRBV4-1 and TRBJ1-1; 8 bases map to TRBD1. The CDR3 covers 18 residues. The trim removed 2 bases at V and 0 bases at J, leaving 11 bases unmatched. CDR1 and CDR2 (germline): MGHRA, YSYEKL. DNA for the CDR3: TGCGCCAGCAGCCAAATAGGACAGGGAGGGGGAATGAACACTGAAGCTTTCTTT. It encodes CASSQIGQGGGMNTEAFF.